These T cell receptor beta chains were read from a single sample in a study of T-cell reconstitution after alpha-beta-depleted transplantation in children. TCRdb re-called the PCR reads through MiXCR, storing one row per CDR3 protein. Counted here are around 450,000 distinct CDR3 sequences, about 10% occurring once; the ten biggest clones make up roughly 2%. The starting material was PBMCs, obtained before TCRalphabeta/CD19-depleted stem cell transplant. The receptors shown here come from a child aged 2 to 15 with inherited bone marrow failure, due to receive a stem cell transplant. The CDR3 runs from the conserved cysteine through the conserved F or W. The D gene is left open where the match is weak. Rows may omit the clone size; those that give it use once, few, many or a size class.

NA	NA	TRBV5-3	TRBJ2-1	CATQIGLLSSYNEQSF	TGTGCCACCCAAATTGGGCTCCTAAGCTCCTACAATGAGCAGTCCTTC
TRBD2	many	TRBV20-1	TRBJ2-1	CSASWASGRNGNEQFF	TGCAGTGCTAGTTGGGCTAGCGGGAGGAACGGCAATGAGCAGTTCTTC
TRBD2	many	TRBV20-1	TRBJ2-7	CSARGPGTSLTYEQYF	TGCAGTGCTAGAGGGCCCGGGACTAGCCTTACCTACGAGCAGTACTTC
TRBD1	few	TRBV5-5	TRBJ1-5	CASSTGTGDNQPQHF	TGTGCCAGCAGTACCGGGACAGGGGACAATCAGCCCCAGCATTTT
NA	many	TRBV4-3	TRBJ1-4	CASIQDRGWGEKLFF	TGCGCCAGCATCCAAGATCGGGGATGGGGCGAAAAACTGTTTTTT
TRBD1	many	TRBV2	TRBJ2-7	CASTRGPSNDEQYF	TGTGCCAGCACTAGGGGGCCCAGTAACGACGAGCAGTACTTC
NA	many	TRBV10-3	TRBJ2-7	CAISEAGAAYEQYF	TGTGCCATCAGTGAGGCAGGGGCGGCCTACGAGCAGTACTTC
NA	many	TRBV5-1	TRBJ2-7	CASSLEATYYEQYF	TGCGCCAGCAGCTTGGAGGCTACTTACTACGAGCAGTACTTC
TRBD1	many	TRBV7-9	TRBJ1-1	CASSLAQDRRLF	TGTGCCAGCAGCTTAGCCCAGGACAGGAGGCTGTTT
TRBD2	NA	TRBV11-2	TRBJ2-5	CASSLGPPGGQETQYF	TGTGCCAGCAGCTTGGGTCCGCCGGGAGGGCAGGAGACCCAGTACTTC
TRBD2	many	TRBV10-1	TRBJ2-1	CASSELGLDNEQFF	TGCGCCAGCAGTGAATTGGGACTAGACAATGAGCAGTTCTTC
NA	few	TRBV5-1	TRBJ2-5	CASSLWRPGSQETQYF	TGCGCCAGCAGCTTGTGGAGGCCGGGAAGCCAAGAGACCCAGTACTTC
NA	many	TRBV2	TRBJ2-3	CASPERQSRTDTQYF	TGTGCCAGCCCTGAACGACAATCCCGCACAGATACGCAGTATTTT
NA	many	TRBV4-1	TRBJ2-1	CASSPTSTYNEQFF	TGCGCCAGCAGCCCGACTAGTACTTACAATGAGCAGTTCTTC
NA	few	TRBV6-5	TRBJ1-6	CASSYSSIGDSYNSPLHF	TGTGCCAGCAGTTACTCGAGTATCGGGGACTCCTATAATTCACCCCTCCACTTT
TRBD2	many	TRBV7-9	TRBJ2-3	CASSFGLALSTDTQYF	TGTGCCAGCAGCTTTGGACTAGCGCTTAGCACAGATACGCAGTATTTT
TRBD1	many	TRBV4-3	TRBJ2-1	CASSQDEQGAEQFF	TGCGCCAGCAGCCAAGACGAACAGGGGGCTGAGCAGTTCTTC
NA	few	TRBV2	TRBJ2-1	CASSWTTNEQFF	TGTGCCAGCAGTTGGACTACAAATGAGCAGTTCTTC
TRBD1	many	TRBV28	TRBJ2-7	CATTTGSSYEQYF	TGTGCCACCACGACAGGGAGCTCCTACGAGCAGTACTTC
NA	few	TRBV20-1	TRBJ2-1	CSARDGGGYEQFF	TGCAGTGCTAGAGACGGTGGCGGGTATGAGCAGTTCTTC
TRBD2	few	TRBV20-1	TRBJ2-7	CSASGTSVSSYEQYF	TGCAGTGCTAGCGGGACTAGCGTGAGCTCCTACGAGCAGTACTTC
NA	many	TRBV29-1	TRBJ2-6	CSVISMSGANVLTF	TGCAGCGTTATAAGTATGTCTGGGGCCAACGTCCTGACTTTC
TRBD1	many	TRBV5-1	TRBJ2-5	CASSEGTVYETQYF	TGCGCCAGCAGCGAGGGGACAGTATACGAGACCCAGTACTTC
NA	many	TRBV4-3	TRBJ2-5	CASSPGEHGETQYF	TGCGCCAGCAGCCCGGGGGAGCACGGGGAGACCCAGTACTTC
NA	NA	TRBV23-1	TRBJ2-3	CASSQSAAPPDTQYF	TGCGCCAGCAGTCAATCGGCGGCCCCTCCAGATACGCAGTATTTT
NA	once	TRBV7-2	TRBJ2-1	CASSLHAGLYNEQFF	TGTGCCAGCAGCTTACACGCGGGACTTTACAATGAGCAGTTCTTC
NA	NA	TRBV6-5	TRBJ2-7	CASSYSASLPYEQYF	TGTGCCAGCAGTTACTCGGCGTCCTTACCCTACGAGCAGTACTTC
NA	many	TRBV5-6	TRBJ2-1	CASSLETEGPGNEQFF	TGTGCCAGCAGCTTGGAAACGGAGGGCCCTGGAAATGAGCAGTTCTTC
NA	many	TRBV5-6	TRBJ2-1	CASSFESAQPYNEQFF	TGTGCCAGCAGCTTTGAGAGCGCTCAACCATACAATGAGCAGTTCTTC
NA	many	TRBV4-3	TRBJ2-7	CASSQEPTTWQYF	TGCGCCAGCAGCCAAGAACCGACTACATGGCAGTACTTC